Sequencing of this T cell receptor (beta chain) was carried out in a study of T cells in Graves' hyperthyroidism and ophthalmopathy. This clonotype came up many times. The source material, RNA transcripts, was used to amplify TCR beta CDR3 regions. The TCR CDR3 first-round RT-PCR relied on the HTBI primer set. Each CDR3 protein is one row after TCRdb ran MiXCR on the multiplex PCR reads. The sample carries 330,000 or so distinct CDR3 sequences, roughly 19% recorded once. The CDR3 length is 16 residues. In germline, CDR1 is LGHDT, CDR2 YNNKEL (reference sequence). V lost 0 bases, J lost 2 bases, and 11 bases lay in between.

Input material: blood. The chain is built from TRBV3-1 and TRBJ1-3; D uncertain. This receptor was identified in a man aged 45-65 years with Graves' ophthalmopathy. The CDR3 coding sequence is TGTGCCAGCAGCCAAGATTTGACCGGGCCTGGAAACACCATATATTTT. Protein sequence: CASSQDLTGPGNTIYF. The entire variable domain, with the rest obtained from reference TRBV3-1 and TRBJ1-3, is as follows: DTAVSQTPKYLVTQMGNDKSIKCEQNLGHDTMYWYKQDSKKFLKIMFSYNNKELIINETVPNRFSPKSPDKAHLNLHINSLELGDSAVYFCASSQDLTGPGNTIYFGEGSWLTVV.